One sample yielded the 11 T cell receptor beta chains listed below, sequenced in a study of T cells in localized non-small cell lung cancer. Repertoires were generated with immunoSEQ multiplex PCR, while TCRdb's copy carries only in-frame clones and drops some. The table lists some 140,000 clones, roughly nine tenths of them singletons. This specimen was peripheral blood, taken before any cancer treatment. The receptors were gathered from a female donor of 60 years or more with stage I lung adenocarcinoma.

The chain combines TRBV7-8 with TRBJ1-5, with a possible D match to TRBD1 (5 bases). V was shortened by 6 bases and J by 0 bases, with 12 bases between the two germline ends. The CDR3 spans 15 residues. Germline V gene sequence: CDR1 SGHVS, CDR2 FQNEAQ. The CDR3 bases are TGTGCCAGCAGAAGACAGTCCTATAGCAATCAGCCCCAGCATTTT. Translated: CASRRQSYSNQPQHF.

This chain links TRBV10-3 with TRBJ2-1, with 13 nucleotides matching TRBD2. The CDR3 is made up of 13 amino acids. The V segment lost 11 bases and the J segment 8 bases; nucleotides outside the gene matches: 6. Germline CDR1 ENHRY, CDR2 SYGVKD. CDR3 sequence: CASGLAGRDEQFF. Written as DNA, the CDR3 is TGTGCCTCGGGACTAGCGGGAAGGGATGAGCAGTTCTTC.

The chain uses TRBV9 and TRBJ2-7; 9 positions match TRBD2. The V and J ends lost 3 bases and 8 bases, in that order; junction bases with no gene match: 9. The germline CDR1 and CDR2 sequences are SGDLS and YYNGEE. CDR3 length: 14 amino acids. The CDR3, as DNA: TGTGCCAGCAGCGGTAGCGGGGGCCTTCAGAAGCAGTACTTC. Amino acids: CASSGSGGLQKQYF.

The genes are TRBV27 and TRBJ2-7; 7 bases align to TRBD1. V shed 5 bases, J shed 6 bases, and the junction held 10 bases outside the gene matches. This CDR3 spans 14 amino acids. CDR1 and CDR2 (germline): MNHEY, SMNVEV (reference sequence). This chain's CDR3 is CASSISTGFGEQYF. The CDR3 nucleotides read TGTGCCAGCAGTATCTCGACAGGGTTCGGCGAGCAGTACTTC.

The chain carries TRBV6-5 and TRBJ1-1; TRBD1 matches at 7 bases. The trim removed 4 bases at V and 0 bases at J, leaving 8 bases unmatched. Germline loops: CDR1 MNHEY, CDR2 SVGAGI. The CDR3 has 16 residues. CDR3 nucleotide sequence: TGTGCCAGCAGTTTGGGACAGACATTAATGAACACTGAAGCTTTCTTT. Translated: CASSLGQTLMNTEAFF.

The CDR3 DNA reads TGTGCCAGCAGTTTCCGAAACGAGGATGAGCAGTTCTTC. It encodes CASSFRNEDEQFF. The chain recombines TRBV28 with TRBJ2-1; D uncertain. Germline-derived CDR1 and CDR2 are MDHEN and SYDVKM. The CDR3 is 13 amino acids. V shed 3 bases and J shed 8 bases, with 11 bases lying between them.

The J gene is TRBJ2-3, the V gene TRBV10-3, with D perhaps matching TRBD2 (6 bases). The CDR3 is made up of 13 amino acids. Germline values: CDR1 ENHRY, CDR2 SYGVKD. V lost 9 bases, J lost 5 bases, and 15 bases lay in between. For the CDR3, the DNA is TGTGCCATAGGTGCGGGAAGAGAAGATACGCAGTATTTT. Translating it yields CAIGAGREDTQYF.

This chain links TRBV13 with TRBJ2-7, with D possibly TRBD2 on 6 matching bases. V lost 7 bases and J 3 bases, leaving 22 bases between the germline ends. The germline gives CDR1 PRHDT, CDR2 FYEKMQ (reference sequence). The CDR3 runs to 16 residues. This chain's CDR3 is CASTSRGNSGFYEQYF. The CDR3 DNA reads as TGTGCCAGCACCTCCCGGGGGAACAGTGGGTTCTACGAGCAGTACTTC.

This clone came up once. Compared with germline, one end of the junction differs, possibly owing to a read error. This chain uses TRBV28 with TRBJ2-1; D may be TRBD1 or TRBD2 (5 bases each). The CDR3 loop spans 13 amino acids. In germline, CDR1 is MDHEN, CDR2 SYDVKM. The CDR3 region is CASSSNRDASWVF. The CDR3 bases are TGTGCCAGCAGTTCCAACCGGGACGCCAGTTGGGTCTTC.

This chain links TRBV7-3 with TRBJ2-7, with 9 bases that match TRBD1. The CDR3 consists of 14 residues. Germline CDR1 is SGHTA and CDR2 is FQGTGA. V shed 5 bases and J 5 bases; nucleotides not matched to a gene: 7. CDR3 bases: TGTGCCAGCAGCCCTTCGGGACAGGGAGACGAGCAGTACTTC. Protein: CASSPSGQGDEQYF.

This chain joins TRBV27 and TRBJ2-7, with 8 bases matching TRBD1. Germline V gene data show CDR1 as MNHEY and CDR2 as SMNVEV (reference sequence). V lost 6 bases and J lost 3; bases outside the gene matches: 7. This CDR3 spans 14 amino acids. The CDR3 loop reads CASSVEGQVYEQYF. For the CDR3, the DNA is TGTGCCAGCAGCGTAGAGGGACAGGTCTACGAGCAGTACTTC.